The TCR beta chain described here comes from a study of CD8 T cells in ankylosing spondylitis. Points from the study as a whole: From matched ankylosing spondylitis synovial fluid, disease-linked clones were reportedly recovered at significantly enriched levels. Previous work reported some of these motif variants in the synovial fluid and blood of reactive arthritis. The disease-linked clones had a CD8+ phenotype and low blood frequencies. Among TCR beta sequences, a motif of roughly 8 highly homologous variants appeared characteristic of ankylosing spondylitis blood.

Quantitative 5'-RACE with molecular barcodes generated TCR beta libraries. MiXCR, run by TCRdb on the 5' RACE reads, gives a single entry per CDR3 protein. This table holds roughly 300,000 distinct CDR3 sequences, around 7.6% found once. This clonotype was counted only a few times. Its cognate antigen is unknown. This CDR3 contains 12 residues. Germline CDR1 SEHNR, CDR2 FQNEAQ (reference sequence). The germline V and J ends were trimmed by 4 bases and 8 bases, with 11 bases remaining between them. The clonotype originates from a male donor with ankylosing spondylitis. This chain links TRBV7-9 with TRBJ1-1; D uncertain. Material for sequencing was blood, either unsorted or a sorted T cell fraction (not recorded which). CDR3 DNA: TGTGCCAGCAGCTACGGGATTTGGGAAGCTTTCTTT. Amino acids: CASSYGIWEAFF.